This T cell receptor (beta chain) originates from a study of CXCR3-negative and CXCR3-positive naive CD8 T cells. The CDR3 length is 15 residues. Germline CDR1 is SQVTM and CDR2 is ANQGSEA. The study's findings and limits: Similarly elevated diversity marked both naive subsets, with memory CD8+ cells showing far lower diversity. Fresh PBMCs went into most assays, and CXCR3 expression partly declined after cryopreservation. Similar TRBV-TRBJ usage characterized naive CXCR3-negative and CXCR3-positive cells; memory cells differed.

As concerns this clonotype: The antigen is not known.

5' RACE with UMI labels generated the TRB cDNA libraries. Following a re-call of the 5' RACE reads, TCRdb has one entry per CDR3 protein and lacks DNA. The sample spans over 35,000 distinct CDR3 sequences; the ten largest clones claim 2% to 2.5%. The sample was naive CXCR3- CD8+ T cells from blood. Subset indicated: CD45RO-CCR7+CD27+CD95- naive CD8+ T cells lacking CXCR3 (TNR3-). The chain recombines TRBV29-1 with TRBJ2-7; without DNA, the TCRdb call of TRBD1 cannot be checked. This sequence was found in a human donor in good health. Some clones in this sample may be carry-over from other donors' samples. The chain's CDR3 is CSVEEETGKSYEQYF.